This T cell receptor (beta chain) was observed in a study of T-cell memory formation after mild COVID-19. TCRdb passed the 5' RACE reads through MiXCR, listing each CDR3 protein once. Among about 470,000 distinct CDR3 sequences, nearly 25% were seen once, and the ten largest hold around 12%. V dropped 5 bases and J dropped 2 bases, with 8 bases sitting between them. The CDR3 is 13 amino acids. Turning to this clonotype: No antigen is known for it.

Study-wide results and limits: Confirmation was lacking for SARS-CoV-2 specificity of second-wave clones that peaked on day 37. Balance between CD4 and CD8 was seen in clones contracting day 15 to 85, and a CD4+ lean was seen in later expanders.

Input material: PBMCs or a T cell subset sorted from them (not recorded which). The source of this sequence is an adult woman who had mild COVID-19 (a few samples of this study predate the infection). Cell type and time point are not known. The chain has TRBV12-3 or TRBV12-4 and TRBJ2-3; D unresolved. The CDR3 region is CASSETSTDTQYF. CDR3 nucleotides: TGTGCCAGCAGTGAGACGTCCACAGATACGCAGTATTTT.